These T cell receptor beta chains were read from a single sample in a study of patients and donors after allogeneic stem cell transplantation. TCRdb reanalysed the RT-PCR reads using MiXCR and keeps one entry per CDR3 protein. Of roughly 880,000 distinct CDR3 sequences listed, roughly 17% are singletons. The specimen was blood, either unsorted or a sorted T cell fraction (not recorded which). The receptors shown here come from a human donor who was either an allogeneic HSCT recipient or a stem cell or donor lymphocyte infusion donor (not recorded which). It is not recorded whose cells these are; they may come from a transplant donor. Each CDR3 is given with its conserved first and last residue. D genes are given only for firm matches. Clone size is stated in some rows and not others, as once, few, many or a class when expanded.

clone_size	d_call	v_call	j_call	cdr3_aa	cdr3_nt
.	.	TRBV21-1	TRBJ1-5	CASSNEKDSNQPQHF	TGTGCCAGCAGCAACGAGAAAGATAGCAATCAGCCCCAGCATTTT
.	TRBD1	TRBV27	TRBJ1-2	CASSPRGTVYGYTF	TGTGCCAGCAGTCCCAGAGGGACAGTCTATGGCTACACCTTC
few	.	TRBV9	TRBJ2-2	CASSVADFNTGELFF	TGTGCCAGCAGCGTAGCGGACTTTAACACCGGGGAGCTGTTTTTT
.	.	TRBV12-3/TRBV12-4	TRBJ1-3	CASSPTPGQISGNTIYF	TGTGCCAGCAGTCCGACGCCCGGACAGATCTCTGGAAACACCATATATTTT
.	TRBD2	TRBV10-3	TRBJ2-5	CAIRLEREGPETQYF	TGTGCCATCAGACTGGAGCGGGAGGGTCCCGAGACCCAGTACTTC
.	.	TRBV25-1	TRBJ1-6	CASSARRNSPLHF	TGTGCCAGCAGTGCCCGTCGCAATTCACCCCTCCACTTT
few	.	TRBV6-1	TRBJ2-1	CASRPRNSLYNEQFF	TGTGCCAGCCGACCGCGGAACAGTCTCTACAATGAGCAGTTCTTC
.	.	TRBV5-1	TRBJ1-1	CASSPSGARITEAFF	TGCGCCAGCAGCCCCTCGGGGGCGCGGATAACTGAAGCTTTCTTT
few	TRBD1	TRBV7-2	TRBJ1-3	CASSLGTGKVSGNTIYF	TGTGCCAGCAGCCTCGGGACAGGGAAAGTCTCTGGAAACACCATATATTTT
few	.	TRBV6-4	TRBJ1-6	CASSNRGYRESPLHF	TGTGCCAGCAGCAACCGGGGATACAGAGAATCACCCCTCCACTTT
.	TRBD1	TRBV5-1	TRBJ1-2	CASSPGGLGYTF	TGCGCCAGCAGCCCAGGGGGACTTGGCTACACCTTC
.	.	TRBV10-3	TRBJ1-1	CASLGPNTEAFF	TGTGCCAGCTTAGGGCCGAACACTGAAGCTTTCTTT
many	.	TRBV12-3/TRBV12-4	TRBJ2-7	CASSFQGGSSYEQYF	TGTGCCAGCAGCTTCCAGGGGGGAAGCTCCTACGAGCAGTACTTC
few	TRBD1	TRBV20-1	TRBJ2-7	CSARTGYRYEQYF	TGCAGTGCCAGGACAGGGTATCGCTACGAGCAGTACTTC
.	.	TRBV6-6	TRBJ1-5	CASSYKGEQPQHF	TGTGCCAGCAGTTATAAGGGGGAACAGCCCCAGCATTTT
.	.	TRBV9	TRBJ1-2	CASSPWTRDGYTF	TGTGCCAGCAGCCCCTGGACCAGGGATGGCTACACCTTC
.	.	TRBV9	TRBJ1-2	CASSVEGSPNYGYTF	TGTGCCAGCAGCGTAGAGGGCAGTCCTAACTATGGCTACACCTTC
few	.	TRBV29-1	TRBJ2-7	CSVSDGPYEQYF	TGCAGCGTTTCGGACGGGCCCTACGAGCAGTACTTC
many	.	TRBV5-1	TRBJ2-7	CASSLDLYEQYF	TGCGCCAGCAGCTTGGACCTCTACGAGCAGTACTTC
.	TRBD2	TRBV9	TRBJ2-2	CASSVRTSGIPGELFF	TGTGCCAGCAGCGTAAGGACTAGCGGGATCCCCGGGGAGCTGTTTTTT
.	.	TRBV5-1	TRBJ1-2	CASSFGVEYGYTF	TGCGCCAGCAGCTTTGGAGTCGAGTATGGCTACACCTTC
.	TRBD2	TRBV6-2/TRBV6-3	TRBJ2-5	CASTGGALAQETQYF	TGTGCCAGCACCGGGGGGGCCTTGGCACAAGAGACCCAGTACTTC
.	.	TRBV20-1	TRBJ2-5	CSARALKQETQYF	TGCAGTGCTAGGGCTCTGAAGCAAGAGACCCAGTACTTC
.	.	TRBV9	TRBJ2-7	CASSKWTENEQYF	TGTGCCAGCAGCAAATGGACAGAAAACGAGCAGTACTTC
few	TRBD2	TRBV7-2	TRBJ2-5	CASLASGLETQYF	TGTGCCAGCTTGGCTAGCGGCCTAGAGACCCAGTACTTC
.	TRBD1	TRBV3-1	TRBJ2-1	CASSQPTGTVNNEQFF	TGTGCCAGCAGCCAACCCACCGGGACAGTTAATAATGAGCAGTTCTTC
few	.	TRBV5-1	TRBJ2-2	CASSLERPGTGELFF	TGCGCCAGCAGCTTGGAACGGCCTGGGACCGGGGAGCTGTTTTTT
.	TRBD2	TRBV5-1	TRBJ2-3	CASSLAQAGSTDTQYF	TGCGCCAGCAGCTTGGCCCAAGCGGGAAGCACAGATACGCAGTATTTT
.	TRBD2	TRBV2	TRBJ2-1	CASTASGGAPNNEQFF	TGTGCCAGCACGGCTAGCGGGGGGGCTCCGAACAATGAGCAGTTCTTC
.	.	TRBV6-1	TRBJ2-7	CASSASDRPHREQYF	TGTGCCAGCAGCGCCTCCGACAGACCCCATCGCGAGCAGTACTTC
.	.	TRBV6-2/TRBV6-3	TRBJ2-1	CASSYGSGAYNEQFF	TGTGCCAGCAGTTACGGGTCGGGGGCCTACAATGAGCAGTTCTTC
.	.	TRBV2	TRBJ1-2	CASSEAGRGGYGYTF	TGTGCCAGCAGTGAAGCTGGGAGGGGGGGCTATGGCTACACCTTC
.	TRBD1	TRBV15	TRBJ2-3	CATSRDLRQGVDTQYF	TGTGCCACCAGCAGAGATCTGCGACAGGGAGTCGATACGCAGTATTTT
many	.	TRBV5-1	TRBJ2-3	CASSWDSIGDTQYF	TGCGCCAGCAGCTGGGACTCGATTGGGGATACGCAGTATTTT
few	.	TRBV6-2/TRBV6-3	TRBJ2-1	CASSLDLIRAEQFF	TGTGCCAGCAGTTTGGATTTAATCCGGGCTGAGCAGTTCTTC
few	.	TRBV6-1	TRBJ2-7	CAVRTLRDEQYF	TGTGCCGTCCGGACCTTAAGGGACGAGCAGTACTTC
few	.	TRBV2	TRBJ1-5	CASSGGVIGEHSNQPQHF	TGTGCCAGCAGTGGGGGAGTAATAGGCGAGCATAGCAATCAGCCCCAGCATTTT
many	TRBD1	TRBV12-3/TRBV12-4	TRBJ1-1	CAADRARLRNTEAFF	TGTGCCGCTGACAGGGCGCGACTACGGAACACTGAAGCTTTCTTT
.	.	TRBV6-2/TRBV6-3	TRBJ1-1	CASSRLQGTEAFF	TGTGCCAGCAGTCGTCTACAGGGCACCGAAGCTTTCTTT
.	TRBD1	TRBV5-4	TRBJ2-1	CASSLAQGDSYNEQFF	TGTGCCAGCAGCTTGGCTCAGGGGGATTCCTACAATGAGCAGTTCTTC
many	TRBD2	TRBV6-1	TRBJ2-2	CASSPRLAGDLNTGELFF	TGTGCCAGCAGTCCAAGACTAGCGGGAGACTTGAACACCGGGGAGCTGTTTTTT
.	TRBD1	TRBV5-5	TRBJ1-1	CASSLRGPQSTEAFF	TGTGCCAGCAGCTTAAGGGGGCCCCAGAGCACTGAAGCTTTCTTT
few	.	TRBV7-6	TRBJ1-6	CASSSGWGTNSPLHF	TGTGCCAGCAGCTCGGGTTGGGGCACGAATTCACCCCTCCACTTT
many	.	TRBV10-3	TRBJ2-1	CATGAQGYNEQFF	TGTGCCACAGGGGCGCAGGGCTACAATGAGCAGTTCTTC
.	.	TRBV4-3	TRBJ2-1	CASGSSGGPDNNEQFF	TGCGCCAGCGGATCCTCCGGGGGGCCGGATAACAATGAGCAGTTCTTC
few	.	TRBV5-1	TRBJ1-3	CASSFGGTSGNTIYF	TGCGCCAGCAGCTTTGGAGGTACCTCTGGAAACACCATATATTTT
.	.	TRBV6-5	TRBJ1-1	CASSYGRGVVLTEAFF	TGTGCCAGCAGTTACGGCAGGGGTGTTGTATTAACTGAAGCTTTCTTT
many	.	TRBV5-1	TRBJ2-7	CASSLQEGAYEQYF	TGCGCCAGCAGCTTGCAAGAGGGGGCCTACGAGCAGTACTTC
many	TRBD2	TRBV9	TRBJ2-7	CASSVGVGDYTDGEQYF	TGTGCCAGCAGCGTAGGAGTTGGGGACTATACCGATGGGGAGCAGTACTTC
many	.	TRBV12-3/TRBV12-4	TRBJ2-5	CASSLGRQETQYF	TGTGCCAGCAGTTTGGGCAGACAAGAGACCCAGTACTTC